This T cell receptor (beta chain) was identified during a study of control samples from healthy donors and cancer patients. Generated by immunoSEQ multiplex PCR, the TCRdb table keeps only in-frame clones and is missing some. Of about 100,000 clones in the sample, about 90% were seen once. The sequence derives from a woman aged 45-65 years in good health. Sequenced material: blood.

The CDR3 protein is CASSPHRGPTDTQYF. CDR3 in DNA: TGTGCCAGCAGCCCCCACAGGGGGCCGACAGATACGCAGTATTTT. The gene calls are TRBV7-3 and TRBJ2-3; 9 nucleotides agree with TRBD1. The CDR3 spans 15 residues. Germline CDR1 SGHTA, CDR2 FQGTGA. With V trimmed by 5 bases and J by 3 bases, 6 bases remained unmatched.